The 30 T cell receptor beta chains in this list originate from one sample, sequenced in a study of shared clonotypes between healthy human individuals. CD8 cells regarded as naive lacked CD45RO, were positively chosen for CCR7, and omitted terminally differentiated effector memory CD45RA+ cells. Method: immunoSEQ multiplex PCR; TCRdb's copy keeps in-frame clones and lacks some. The repertoire has hundreds of thousands of clones, more than 85% of them found once; the top ten carry 20% to 30%. Specimen: naive CD8+ T cells sorted from blood. All receptors come from a man in his thirties or forties in good health.

The V and J genes are TRBV19 and TRBJ2-1, with TRBD2 matching over 9 bases. The CDR3 contains 15 residues. The V and J ends lost 5 bases and 7 bases, in that order; junction bases with no gene match: 9. In germline, CDR1 is LNHDA, CDR2 SQIVND (reference sequence). CDR3 DNA sequence: TGTGCCAGTAGTTCCCTAGCGGGACCGCAGAATGAGCAGTTCTTC. This gives the protein CASSSLAGPQNEQFF.

This chain joins TRBV27 and TRBJ2-7; 7 bases map to TRBD2. Germline CDR1 and CDR2: MNHEY and SMNVEV (reference sequence). The V and J ends lost 2 bases and 1 base, in that order; junction bases with no gene match: 5. The CDR3 runs 15 residues. The DNA of the CDR3 is TGTGCCAGCAGTTTAGTGGGAGGGCCTTCCTACGAGCAGTACTTC. It encodes CASSLVGGPSYEQYF.

The chain employs TRBV7-3 and TRBJ2-3; 9 nucleotides agree with TRBD2. CDR3 length: 16 amino acids. Germline V CDR1 and CDR2: SGHTA, FQGTGA. V shed 1 base, J shed 3 bases, and the junction held 5 bases outside the gene matches. DNA of the CDR3: TGTGCCAGCAGCTTAATCTCTAGCGGGATTACAGATACGCAGTATTTT. Its protein product is CASSLISSGITDTQYF.

As to this clone: Other nucleotide sequences from this sample produce the same CDR3. The rearrangement uses TRBV5-4 and TRBJ2-7; 9 positions match TRBD1. CDR3 length: 14 residues. Germline V lookup: CDR1 SGHNT, CDR2 YYREEE (reference sequence). J lost 2 bases, V lost 4 bases, and 4 bases had no gene match. CDR3 coding DNA: TGTGCCAGCAGCCCCGGGACAGGGACCTACGAGCAGTACTTC. Residues: CASSPGTGTYEQYF. Variable domain in full (rest from reference TRBV5-4 and TRBJ2-7): ETGVTQSPTHLIKTRGQQVTLRCSSQSGHNTVSWYQQALGQGPQFIFQYYREEENGRGNFPPRFSGLQFPNYSSELNVNALELDDSALYLCASSPGTGTYEQYFGPGTRLTVT.

This chain links TRBV19 with TRBJ2-2; 7 nucleotides line up with TRBD1. CDR3 length equals 14 residues. Unmatched junction bases numbered 5, after V lost 10 bases and J lost 0 bases. Germline CDR1 is LNHDA and CDR2 is SQIVND (reference sequence). CDR3 sequence: CATRDRSNTGELFF. The CDR3 DNA reads TGTGCCACCCGGGACAGATCGAACACCGGGGAGCTGTTTTTT.

The chain uses TRBV18 and TRBJ2-5, with 11 bases aligning to TRBD1. The closer fit of TRBJ2-7 to the DNA end suggests the J call may be wrong. CDR1 is KGHSH, CDR2 LQKENI, per germline. The CDR3 spans 15 residues. CDR3 region: CASSPLRDRGDEQYF. The CDR3 DNA sequence: TGTGCCAGCTCACCACTCAGGGACAGGGGGGACGAGCAGTACTTC.

V and J are TRBV4-1 and TRBJ2-1; D is ambiguous. Germline-derived CDR1 and CDR2 are MGHRA and YSYEKL. There are 14 residues in the CDR3. Trimming stripped 1 base from V and 4 bases from J, with 8 bases between. CDR3 nucleotide sequence: TGCGCCAGCAGCCAAGCAAGGAAATACAATGAGCAGTTCTTC. This codes for CASSQARKYNEQFF.

The chain has TRBV4-1 and TRBJ2-7, with 7 bases identical to TRBD2. Germline values: CDR1 MGHRA, CDR2 YSYEKL. Unmatched junction bases numbered 9, after V lost 0 bases and J lost 1 base. This CDR3 region has 17 residues. CDR3 DNA sequence: TGCGCCAGCAGCCAAGATGACATGCGGGGGTTGTCCTACGAGCAGTACTTC. Protein: CASSQDDMRGLSYEQYF.

The CDR3 coding sequence is TGTGCCAGCAGCCGCGGGACTAGCGGTCAGAGGTACGAGCAGTACTTC. Encoded protein: CASSRGTSGQRYEQYF. The rearrangement uses TRBV13 and TRBJ2-7, with TRBD2 matching over 11 bases. This CDR3 is built from 16 residues. The J segment lost 4 bases and the V segment lost 5 bases, leaving 10 bases of the junction unmatched. Germline CDR1 reads PRHDT; CDR2 reads FYEKMQ (reference sequence).

The chain has TRBV19 and TRBJ2-7; tentatively, D is TRBD1 (6 bases). CDR1 is LNHDA, CDR2 SQIVND, per germline (reference sequence). The CDR3 is made up of 14 amino acids. The V end was cut by 1 base, the J end by 5 bases, with 12 bases between. CDR3 residues: CASSIGPGVDEQYF. The CDR3 region has the DNA TGTGCCAGTAGTATAGGCCCAGGGGTCGACGAGCAGTACTTC.

The rearrangement uses TRBV27 and TRBJ1-2; TRBD1 is a possible D gene (6 bases). CDR3 size: 13 residues. CDR1 and CDR2 (germline): MNHEY, SMNVEV (reference sequence). The germline V and J ends were trimmed by 2 bases and 7 bases, with 11 bases remaining between them. CDR3 protein: CASSLGPGAGYTF. CDR3 nucleotides: TGTGCCAGCAGTTTAGGTCCGGGGGCTGGCTACACCTTC.

The V and J genes are TRBV5-8 and TRBJ2-7; 7 bases agree with TRBD1. CDR1 and CDR2 (germline): SGHTS, YDEGEE. The CDR3 spans 13 residues. V lost 4 bases and J lost 5; bases outside the gene matches: 6. The CDR3 region is CASSLGQQHEQYF. The CDR3 coding sequence is TGTGCCAGCAGCCTGGGACAGCAGCACGAGCAGTACTTC.

V and J are TRBV28 and TRBJ2-3, with D possibly TRBD2 on 7 matching bases. The ends were cut back, 4 bases at V and 4 bases at J, with 21 bases in the middle. CDR1 is MDHEN, CDR2 SYDVKM, per germline. The CDR3 covers 17 residues. CDR3 sequence (DNA): TGTGCCAGCAGTTCCACGGCTGCCTGGGAGGGGGCAGATACGCAGTATTTT. Translation gives CASSSTAAWEGADTQYF.

This chain connects TRBV4-3 to TRBJ2-7, with TRBD1 matching over 7 bases. The CDR3 is 14 amino acids. V shed 4 bases, J shed 4 bases, and the junction held 7 bases outside the gene matches. Germline V lookup: CDR1 LGHNA, CDR2 YSLEER. The chain's CDR3 is CASSPATGSYEQYF. The CDR3 region has the DNA TGCGCCAGCAGCCCCGCGACAGGGTCGTACGAGCAGTACTTC.

In the case of this clone: One end of the junction fails to match germline, which may point to a read error. This chain joins TRBV7-7 and TRBJ2-3; possibly TRBD2 for D (6 bases). The CDR3 spans 15 residues. In germline, CDR1 is SSHAT, CDR2 FNYEAQ (reference sequence). CDR3 DNA sequence: TGTGCTAGCACTCCGGGACTCGCGGACACAGATACGCAGTATTTT. Its translation is CASTPGLADTDTQYF.

This chain joins TRBV7-9 and TRBJ2-7, with TRBD2 matching over 10 bases. Germline lookup yields CDR1 SEHNR and CDR2 FQNEAQ (reference sequence). The CDR3 is 14 amino acids. The junction had 10 bases not matched to a gene; V was cut back by 10 bases and J by 4 bases. The CDR3 bases are TGTGCCATGGGTGCACTAGCGGGATCGTACGAGCAGTACTTC. Its translation is CAMGALAGSYEQYF.

This clone was seen only once. This chain links TRBV29-1 with TRBJ2-7; D unresolved. Germline CDR1 is SQVTM and CDR2 is ANQGSEA. The ends were cut back, 7 bases at V and 4 bases at J, with 8 bases in the middle. CDR3 size: 10 residues. Here the CDR3 DNA reads TGCAGCGCTATTGGGTACGAGCAGTACTTC. Amino acids: CSAIGYEQYF.

This chain links TRBV6-5 with TRBJ1-2; D gene ambiguous. CDR3 length: 12 amino acids. From germline, CDR1 is MNHEY and CDR2 SVGAGI. The germline V and J ends were trimmed by 6 bases and 2 bases, with 7 bases remaining between them. The CDR3 sequence is CASRGVNYGYTF. CDR3 nucleotide sequence: TGTGCCAGCAGGGGCGTCAACTATGGCTACACCTTC.

The chain joins TRBV7-9 to TRBJ2-7; D may be TRBD1 or TRBD2 (5 bases each). The germline V gene encodes CDR1 SEHNR and CDR2 FQNEAQ (reference sequence). Trimming took 6 bases from V and 5 from J, leaving 14 bases between them. The CDR3 has 13 amino acids. Here the CDR3 reads CASREAGLDEQYF. CDR3 sequence (DNA): TGTGCCAGCAGGGAGGCAGGGTTGGACGAGCAGTACTTC.

This clone showed up just a few times. The chain carries TRBV5-6 and TRBJ1-1; D remains ambiguous. The germline V gene encodes CDR1 SGHDT and CDR2 YYEEEE. The CDR3 runs 12 residues. Trimming pared 1 base from V and 1 base from J, leaving 2 bases between. The CDR3 region is CASSLWNTEAFF. DNA for the CDR3: TGTGCCAGCAGCTTGTGGAACACTGAAGCTTTCTTT.

The rearrangement links TRBV9 to TRBJ2-1, with D perhaps matching TRBD2 (5 bases). The CDR3 is 15 residues long. Germline-derived CDR1 and CDR2 are SGDLS and YYNGEE. V gave up 0 bases and J gave up 2 bases, with 9 bases separating them. The CDR3 is CASSVEAETYNEQFF. Written as DNA, the CDR3 is TGTGCCAGCAGCGTAGAAGCGGAGACCTACAATGAGCAGTTCTTC.

In its sample, this clone was seen once. The J gene is TRBJ2-7, the V gene TRBV7-9; 12 nucleotides agree with TRBD2. CDR1 SEHNR and CDR2 FQNEAQ come from the germline V gene (reference sequence). The CDR3 runs 15 residues. The J segment lost 3 bases and the V segment lost 6 bases, leaving 6 bases of the junction unmatched. CDR3: CASSSRTSGIYEQYF. The CDR3 region has the DNA TGTGCCAGCAGTTCCAGGACTAGCGGGATCTACGAGCAGTACTTC.

This chain joins TRBV5-6 and TRBJ2-7; 12 nucleotides line up with TRBD2. The J segment lost 5 bases and the V segment lost 4 bases, leaving 10 bases of the junction unmatched. The CDR3 has 16 amino acids. Germline assignment: CDR1 SGHDT and CDR2 YYEEEE. The CDR3 loop is CASSTILAGGVNEQYF. CDR3 in DNA: TGTGCCAGCAGCACGATCCTAGCGGGAGGGGTAAACGAGCAGTACTTC.

The chain carries TRBV27 and TRBJ2-5; TRBD2 is a possible D gene (5 bases). Trimming cost V 6 bases and J 4 bases, with 21 bases left between them. Germline values: CDR1 MNHEY, CDR2 SMNVEV (reference sequence). The CDR3 has 16 amino acids. In DNA form, the CDR3 reads TGTGCCAGCAGACTAAATGGACTCGATCCAGGAGAGACCCAGTACTTC. Translation: CASRLNGLDPGETQYF.

V and J are TRBV7-9 and TRBJ2-5, with 8 bases that match TRBD2. Germline CDR1 is SEHNR and CDR2 is FQNEAQ (reference sequence). The CDR3 sequence is 17 residues long. The V gene end was trimmed by 5 bases and the J gene end by 3 bases; junction bases not matched to a gene: 14. In DNA form, the CDR3 reads TGTGCCAGCAGCCTCCCCGGGGGGGGCGAGGAGGAAGAGACCCAGTACTTC. This gives the protein CASSLPGGGEEEETQYF.

Concerning this clone: In the same sample, other DNA sequences code for this CDR3. V usage is TRBV27 and J usage is TRBJ1-1; possible D gene TRBD1, 5 bases. CDR3 length: 13 amino acids. CDR1 and CDR2 (germline): MNHEY, SMNVEV (reference sequence). V shed 4 bases and J shed 5 bases, with 11 bases lying between them. The CDR3 DNA follows: TGTGCCAGCAGTTGGGGCCGAGGGACTGAAGCTTTCTTT. It specifies CASSWGRGTEAFF.

This clone was seen a single time. The chain's CDR3 is CASSFLGLAGTGELFF. The CDR3 region has the DNA TGTGCCAGCAGTTTTCTTGGACTAGCGGGAACCGGGGAGCTGTTTTTT. This chain joins TRBV28 and TRBJ2-2; 12 bases are a match to TRBD2. Germline lookup yields CDR1 MDHEN and CDR2 SYDVKM. Unmatched junction bases numbered 4, after V lost 3 bases and J lost 5 bases. The CDR3 covers 16 residues.

The J gene is TRBJ1-2, the V gene TRBV11-2; TRBD1 might be the D (5 bases). CDR1 is SGHAT and CDR2 is FQNNGV in the germline V gene. Trimming removed 7 bases at V and 3 bases at J, with 15 bases between. The CDR3 sequence is 14 residues long. CDR3 DNA: TGTGCCAGCAACACCGGGCAGGGCGACTATGGCTACACCTTC. As protein: CASNTGQGDYGYTF.

The chain combines TRBV7-6 with TRBJ1-1, with D maybe TRBD1 (5 bases). This CDR3 contains 15 residues. Germline CDR1 and CDR2: SGHVS and FNYEAQ. V shed 5 bases and J shed 6 bases, with 19 bases lying between them. In DNA, the CDR3 is TGTGCCAGCAGCCCAGACGGAGGGGAACTGGCTGAAGCTTTCTTT. This encodes CASSPDGGELAEAFF.

V gene TRBV25-1 combines with J gene TRBJ2-1; 9 bases are shared with TRBD1. Germline loops: CDR1 MGHDK, CDR2 SYGVNS. This CDR3 is 14 amino acids long. J was trimmed by 3 bases and V by 6 bases; bases with no gene match: 3. This CDR3 is CASSGTGRYNEQFF. The CDR3 region has the DNA TGTGCCAGCAGCGGGACAGGGCGCTACAATGAGCAGTTCTTC.